This T cell receptor beta chain stems from a study of control samples from healthy donors and cancer patients. Clones were sequenced by immunoSEQ multiplex PCR, and TCRdb holds only the in-frame ones, with some missing. The sample contains tens of thousands of clones, around 97% of which appear only once. The CDR3 has 14 residues. V was cut by 7 bases and J by 2 bases, with 13 bases left in between. Germline lookup yields CDR1 ENHRY and CDR2 SYGVKD. This clone was seen once. The sample comprised blood. V usage is TRBV10-3 and J usage is TRBJ2-3, with D possibly TRBD2 on 6 matching bases. The sequence derives from a woman aged 25 to 45 in good health. In nucleotides, the CDR3 is TGTGCCATCAAAGCGGGTCTCAACACAGATACGCAGTATTTT. Its protein is CAIKAGLNTDTQYF.